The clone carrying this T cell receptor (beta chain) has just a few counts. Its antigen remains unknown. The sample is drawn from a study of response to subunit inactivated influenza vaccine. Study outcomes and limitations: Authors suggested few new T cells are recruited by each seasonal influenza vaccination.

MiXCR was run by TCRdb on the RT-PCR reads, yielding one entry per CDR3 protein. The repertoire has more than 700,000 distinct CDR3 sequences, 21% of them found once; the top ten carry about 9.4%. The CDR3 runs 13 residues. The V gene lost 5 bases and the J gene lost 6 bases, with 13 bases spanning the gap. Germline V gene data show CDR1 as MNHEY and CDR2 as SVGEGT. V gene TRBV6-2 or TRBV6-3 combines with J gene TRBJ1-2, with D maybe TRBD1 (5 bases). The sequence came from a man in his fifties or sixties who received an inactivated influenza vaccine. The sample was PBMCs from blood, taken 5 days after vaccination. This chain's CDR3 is CASSTRQKNGYTF. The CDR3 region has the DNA TGTGCCAGCAGTACCCGACAGAAAAATGGCTACACCTTC.